Listed below are T cell receptor beta chains from one sample, sequenced in a study of cytomegalovirus exposure and HLA in healthy donors. Here immunoSEQ multiplex PCR was the method, and the copy in TCRdb shows in-frame clones only, minus some. This repertoire shows about 260,000 clones, just under 85% found once; its top ten account for roughly 2%. Sequencing was performed on PBMCs. These receptors were taken from a woman in her thirties or forties in good health and CMV-seropositive. CDR3s include the opening cysteine and the closing phenylalanine or tryptophan. A D gene is named only where the DNA matches it firmly. Size values are once, few and many counts, or a class for expanded clones, and some rows have none.

J,V,size,D,DNA,CDR3
TRBJ2-7,TRBV4-3,.,.,TGCGCCAGCAGCCACTCTGACAGGACCTACGAGCAGTACTTC,CASSHSDRTYEQYF
TRBJ2-7,TRBV27,.,.,TGTGCCAGCAGTTTATTGGGGGCGGTCGAGCAGTACTTC,CASSLLGAVEQYF
TRBJ1-3,TRBV28,.,.,TGTGCCAGCAGTTTAGGCGGGGCGTCTGGAAACACCATATATTTT,CASSLGGASGNTIYF
TRBJ2-6,TRBV6-5,.,TRBD1,TGTGCCAGCAGGCTGGACAGGGCTGGGGCCAACGTCCTGACTTTC,CASRLDRAGANVLTF
TRBJ1-1,TRBV7-9,.,.,TGTGCCAGCAGCTTGAACACAATGAACACTGAAGCTTTCTTT,CASSLNTMNTEAFF
TRBJ1-2,TRBV10-3,.,.,TGTGCCATCAGTGAGTCTGGGGGCGGAAATGGCTACACCTTC,CAISESGGGNGYTF
TRBJ2-1,TRBV5-4,.,TRBD1,TGTGCCAGCAGCCCCCCGGGACAGTCGCCTCTTGAGCAGTTCTTC,CASSPPGQSPLEQFF
TRBJ2-7,TRBV11-3,.,TRBD2,TGTGCCAGCAGCTCCGGGACTAGCGCCCAGCGGTACTTC,CASSSGTSAQRYF
TRBJ1-2,TRBV5-6,.,.,TGTGCCAGCAGCTTGGCTCTCTCCCAGTCATATGGCTACACCTTC,CASSLALSQSYGYTF
TRBJ2-5,TRBV9,.,.,TGTGCCAGCAGCGTCGAGTGGGAGGAGACCCAGTACTTC,CASSVEWEETQYF
TRBJ1-5,TRBV19,.,.,TGTGCCAGTAGTATCGCGCACTCCTATCAGCCCCAGCATTTT,CASSIAHSYQPQHF
TRBJ2-7,TRBV7-2,.,.,TGTGCCAGCAGCTTAGCGGGTCGGGCCTACGAGCAGTACTTC,CASSLAGRAYEQYF
TRBJ2-1,TRBV5-8,.,TRBD2,TGTGCCAGCAGTCGTAGCGGGGGGACCTACAATGAGCAGTTCTTC,CASSRSGGTYNEQFF
TRBJ2-5,TRBV7-3,few,.,TGTGCCAGCAGCTTGGACGCTAGCAACCAAGAGACCCAGTACTTC,CASSLDASNQETQYF
TRBJ1-2,TRBV30,.,.,TGTGCCTGGACCAAGGGAGGTTACGGCTACACCTTC,CAWTKGGYGYTF
TRBJ2-1,TRBV5-1,.,TRBD2,TGCGCCAGCACCCTAGCGGGAGGGGTGGGGAATGAGCAGTTCTTC,CASTLAGGVGNEQFF
TRBJ1-5,TRBV5-1,.,TRBD1,TGCGCCAGCAGCTTGGGAGACAGGGACAATCAGCCCCAGCATTTT,CASSLGDRDNQPQHF
TRBJ2-7,TRBV7-2,.,TRBD2,TGTGCCAGCAGCTTCCTAGCGGGAGGCGAGCAGTACTTC,CASSFLAGGEQYF
TRBJ2-7,TRBV9,once,.,TGTGCCAGCAGCGTGGGCTTGATCAGTTCGACCTACGAGCAGTACTTC,CASSVGLISSTYEQYF
TRBJ2-5,TRBV7-9,.,TRBD2,TGTGCCAGCAGCCCGAACGGGGGGGGGAGAGAGACCCAGTACTTC,CASSPNGGGRETQYF
TRBJ1-4,TRBV28,.,TRBD1,TGTGCCAGCAGTGGAACCTCGAGGGGGCAAACTAATGAAAAACTGTTTTTT,CASSGTSRGQTNEKLFF
TRBJ2-3,TRBV27,.,TRBD2,TGTGCCAGCAGTTCGCCCGGGACTAGCTCCTATACGCAGTATTTT,CASSSPGTSSYTQYF
TRBJ1-6,TRBV27,few,.,TGTGCCAGCAGTTATCGAGAAAATAATTCACCCCTCCACTTT,CASSYRENNSPLHF
TRBJ2-5,TRBV11-2,.,.,TGTGCCAGCAGCTTAAGAGAGGGCAAAGAGACCCAGTACTTC,CASSLREGKETQYF
TRBJ2-1,TRBV11-1,.,TRBD1,TGTGCCAGCAGCTACGAACCCGACAGGGGTGAGCAGTTCTTC,CASSYEPDRGEQFF
TRBJ2-7,TRBV6-1,.,TRBD1,TGTGCCAGCAGGGGGACAGGCCCCTACGAGCAGTACTTC,CASRGTGPYEQYF
TRBJ1-2,TRBV6-5,.,.,TGTGCCAGCAGTTACCAAGGAACGGGCTATGGCTACACCTTC,CASSYQGTGYGYTF
TRBJ2-2,TRBV2,.,.,TGTGCCAGCAGTGAATATATCCCCGGGGAGCTGTTTTTT,CASSEYIPGELFF
TRBJ1-2,TRBV11-1,.,.,TGTGCCAGCAGCTTAGGGGCAGACTATGGCTACACCTTC,CASSLGADYGYTF
TRBJ2-1,TRBV19,.,TRBD1,TGTGCCAGTAGTAAGGACAGGGGTAGCTACAATGAGCAGTTCTTC,CASSKDRGSYNEQFF
TRBJ2-5,TRBV2,.,TRBD2,TGTGCCAGCAAGGGTGGCGGGAGTGGAGAGACCCAGTACTTC,CASKGGGSGETQYF
TRBJ1-1,TRBV4-3,.,.,TGCGCCAGCAGCCAAGGAGTCGGGGGGAACACTGAAGCTTTCTTT,CASSQGVGGNTEAFF
TRBJ1-4,TRBV6-5,.,.,TGTGCCAGCAGTTTTCAGGGTTCTCATGAAAAACTGTTTTTT,CASSFQGSHEKLFF
TRBJ2-1,TRBV6-5,.,TRBD2,TGTGCCAGCAGTTCGTCGACTAGCGGGAGTCGCGAGCAGTTCTTC,CASSSSTSGSREQFF
TRBJ2-3,TRBV4-3,.,.,TGCGCCAGCAGCCAAGATATAACAGATACGCAGTATTTT,CASSQDITDTQYF
TRBJ2-3,TRBV18,.,.,TGTGCCAGCTCACCTCAGAACACAGATACGCAGTATTTT,CASSPQNTDTQYF
TRBJ1-3,TRBV27,few,.,TGTGCCAGCAGTTTTGGTCATCCAGGGTGGGACTCTGGAAACACCATATATTTT,CASSFGHPGWDSGNTIYF
TRBJ2-5,TRBV5-1,.,TRBD2,TGCGCCAGCAGCTTGGCCGCTACCCTGGGACTAGCGGGGTACCAAGAGACCCAGTACTTC,CASSLAATLGLAGYQETQYF
TRBJ2-5,TRBV6-1,.,TRBD2,TGTGCCAGCAGTGCCACTAGCGTCAAGGAGACCCAGTACTTC,CASSATSVKETQYF
TRBJ1-5,TRBV7-9,.,.,TGTGCCAGCAGCTTAGGAGGGTCAGGGGATCAGCCCCAGCATTTT,CASSLGGSGDQPQHF
TRBJ1-1,TRBV7-6,.,.,TGTGCCAGCAGCTTAGGGAGGGTTGACACTGAAGCTTTCTTT,CASSLGRVDTEAFF
TRBJ1-2,TRBV5-6,.,TRBD1,TGTGCCAGCAGCTCCCAGGGGGCGGGGAGAGGCTACACCTTC,CASSSQGAGRGYTF
TRBJ2-3,TRBV9,.,TRBD2,TGTGCCAGCAGCGTAGACGGACTAGCGACAGATACGCAGTATTTT,CASSVDGLATDTQYF
TRBJ2-7,TRBV5-1,.,.,TGCGCCAGCAGCTCGCCATACTCCGAGCAGTACTTC,CASSSPYSEQYF
TRBJ2-7,TRBV6-5,few,TRBD2,TGTGCCAGCAGGATAGCGGGAGTTCCCTACGAGCAGTACTTC,CASRIAGVPYEQYF
TRBJ2-7,TRBV7-3,.,TRBD2,TGTGCCAGCAGCTCAGGGAGGGGTTTCGACGAGCAGTACTTC,CASSSGRGFDEQYF
TRBJ1-1,TRBV7-9,few,.,TGTGCCAGCAGCCTACAGACAGCCCAAGCTTTCTTT,CASSLQTAQAFF
TRBJ2-3,TRBV6-5,.,.,TGTGCCAGCAGCCCCGAATGGAGGAATACGCAGTATTTT,CASSPEWRNTQYF